This T cell receptor (beta chain) comes out of a study of shared clonotypes between healthy human individuals. Germline lookup yields CDR1 MNHEY and CDR2 SVGAGI. V lost 5 bases, J lost 4 bases, and 3 bases stayed unmatched. CDR3 length: 14 amino acids. Assay: immunoSEQ multiplex PCR; the TCRdb copy retains only in-frame clones and omits some. This sample yields some 1,400,000 clones, of which 96% are seen a single time; approximately 1.2% belongs to the top ten. The chain couples TRBV6-5 to TRBJ2-7; 12 bases agree with TRBD2. Sequenced sample: naive CD4+ T cells sorted from blood. The subset here: CD45RA+ positively selected. The TCR was taken from a man aged 25-40 years in good health. The CDR3 DNA reads TGTGCCAGCAGTGCGGGACTAGCGGGTTACGAGCAGTACTTC. Its translation: CASSAGLAGYEQYF.